A selection of T cell receptor beta chains follows, all from one sample in a study of metastatic and nonmetastatic thyroid tumors. TCRdb re-called the PCR reads via MiXCR. This sample yields around 25,000 clones, of which under 15% are seen a single time; roughly 5% belongs to the top ten. The sample was blood. Receptor source: a female donor with papillary thyroid cancer or a benign thyroid nodule (not recorded which). Some clones in this sample may be carry-over from other donors' samples. CDR3s include the opening cysteine and the closing phenylalanine or tryptophan. The order of the fields is V gene, clone size, D gene, J gene, CDR3 DNA, CDR3 protein. D genes are given only for firm matches. Size tells how often a clone was seen (once, few, many) or the class of an expanded clone, and some rows leave it out.

TRBV11-2,-,TRBD2,TRBJ2-5,TGTGCCAGCAGCTTGGATCTAGCGGGAGGGCCGCCTAATCGAGAGACCCAGTACTTC,CASSLDLAGGPPNRETQYF
TRBV30,many,-,TRBJ1-5,TGTGCCAGTCAAACAGGGTTAAATCAGCCCCAGCATTTT,CASQTGLNQPQHF
TRBV11-1,many,TRBD1,TRBJ1-5,TGTGCCAGCAGCTACAACCCGGGACAGGGTAGCAATCAGCCCCAGCATTTT,CASSYNPGQGSNQPQHF
TRBV5-8,many,-,TRBJ2-7,TGTGCCAGCACCCCCGGAGGCCACGAGCAGTACTTC,CASTPGGHEQYF
TRBV7-9,many,TRBD1,TRBJ1-4,TGTGCCAGCAGCTTAGGGGACAGGCTATCAACTAATGAAAAACTGTTTTTT,CASSLGDRLSTNEKLFF
TRBV27,many,TRBD2,TRBJ2-1,TGTGCCAGCAGTTCGGGACTAGCGGGAGGGCGCTCCTACAATGAGCAGTTCTTC,CASSSGLAGGRSYNEQFF
TRBV19,many,-,TRBJ2-1,TGTGCCAGTAGTATTGGGGATTACAATGAGCAGTTCTTC,CASSIGDYNEQFF
TRBV25-1,many,-,TRBJ1-3,TGTGCCAGCAGTGAACTTGGTTCTGGAAACACCATATATTTT,CASSELGSGNTIYF
TRBV20-1,-,-,TRBJ2-7,TGCAGTGCTAGGGCCTCCGTGCGGTATTACGAGCAGTACTTC,CSARASVRYYEQYF
TRBV10-3,many,TRBD2,TRBJ2-7,TGTGCCATCAGTGGCGGGAGAGACGAGCAGTACTTC,CAISGGRDEQYF
TRBV3-1,-,-,TRBJ2-3,TGTGCCAGCAGCCCCTTAACAGGCACAGATACGCAGTATTTT,CASSPLTGTDTQYF
TRBV25-1,few,-,TRBJ2-1,TGTGCCAGCAGTGAAGGGACACACAATGAGCAGTTCTTC,CASSEGTHNEQFF
TRBV9,many,-,TRBJ1-1,TGTGCCAGCAGCGTTCCAGGGCACACTGAAGCTTTCTTT,CASSVPGHTEAFF
TRBV20-1,-,TRBD2,TRBJ2-7,TGCAGTGCTAAACTTAGCGGGAGGCCCCCCTACGAGCAGTACTTC,CSAKLSGRPPYEQYF
TRBV6-1,-,-,TRBJ1-4,TGTGCCAGCAACACAGGGTCTACTAATGAAAAACTGTTTTTT,CASNTGSTNEKLFF
TRBV6-5,many,-,TRBJ1-1,TGTGCCAGCAGTTACCGGAGTAGGGGCAGTGGGAACACTGAAGCTTTCTTT,CASSYRSRGSGNTEAFF
TRBV5-5,many,-,TRBJ1-5,TGTGCCAGCAGCTTTCAGGGGTTTGATCAGCCCCAGCATTTT,CASSFQGFDQPQHF
TRBV11-2,many,-,TRBJ2-7,TGTGCCAGCAGCCAAGGGGGGCGAGCCGAGCAGTACTTC,CASSQGGRAEQYF
TRBV12-3/TRBV12-4,many,-,TRBJ1-1,TGTGCCAGCAGGGTATCGGGTGCAGGGACGGTCACTGAAGCTTTCTTT,CASRVSGAGTVTEAFF
TRBV2,-,TRBD2,TRBJ2-7,TGTGCCAGCAGCCCAAGCCCAGCGGGACGATACGAGCAGTACTTC,CASSPSPAGRYEQYF
TRBV12-3/TRBV12-4,many,-,TRBJ2-7,TGTGCCAGCAGCCCGAACCCCTACGAGCAGTACTTC,CASSPNPYEQYF
TRBV7-3,many,-,TRBJ2-3,TGTGCCAGCAGCCCGCTAGCGTCAGATACGCAGTATTTT,CASSPLASDTQYF
TRBV27,many,TRBD2,TRBJ2-7,TGTGCCAGCAGTTCCACTTCGGGACTAGCATCCTACGAGCAGTACTTC,CASSSTSGLASYEQYF
TRBV30,many,-,TRBJ1-1,TGTGCCTGGAGTGAGTCAGGCCGGACTGAAGCTTTCTTT,CAWSESGRTEAFF
TRBV6-4,medium-sized,-,TRBJ2-2,TGTGCCAGCAGTGACTCGAAAGGGGCCGGGGAGCTGTTTTTT,CASSDSKGAGELFF
TRBV20-1,medium-sized,-,TRBJ2-7,TGCAGTGCTAGAGATAGTCGGGCGGGGACCTACGAGCAGTACTTC,CSARDSRAGTYEQYF
TRBV2,many,TRBD2,TRBJ2-5,TGTGCCAGCAGCCGACCCGGCGGGCTAGCGGGAGCAAAGACCCAGTACTTC,CASSRPGGLAGAKTQYF
TRBV7-2,many,-,TRBJ2-7,TGTGCCAGCAGCCCCACGCCCGGGGTCTACGAGCAGTACTTC,CASSPTPGVYEQYF
TRBV9,many,-,TRBJ2-3,TGTGCCAGCAGCGTAGCTCCCAGCGGAGATACGCAGTATTTT,CASSVAPSGDTQYF
TRBV28,many,-,TRBJ2-2,TGTGCCAGCAGGTCTGGCGGGGCGAACACCGGGGAGCTGTTTTTT,CASRSGGANTGELFF
TRBV7-9,many,TRBD1,TRBJ1-2,TGTGCCAGCAGCCCCGGACAGGGGGGCGGCTACACCTTC,CASSPGQGGGYTF
TRBV6-2/TRBV6-3,many,TRBD1,TRBJ2-2,TGTGCCAGCAGAGGACAGGGGACGGCCGGGGAGCTGTTTTTT,CASRGQGTAGELFF
TRBV4-3,medium-sized,-,TRBJ2-7,TGCGCCAGCAGCCAAGGGCTGCTAGCGTCCGAGCAGTACTTC,CASSQGLLASEQYF
TRBV5-1,medium-sized,TRBD2,TRBJ2-7,TGCGCCAGCAGCTTGCCCGCCGGGACTAGCGGCCCCTGGTCCTACGAGCAGTACTTC,CASSLPAGTSGPWSYEQYF
TRBV9,once,-,TRBJ1-1,TGTGCCAGCAGTGAATTTACAGGGTCGGTCACTGAAGCTTTCTTT,CASSEFTGSVTEAFF
TRBV18,many,-,TRBJ2-5,TGTGCCAGCTCACCACTGCAGGGATGGGAGACCCAGTACTTC,CASSPLQGWETQYF
TRBV7-2,many,-,TRBJ2-3,TGTGCCAGCTCCGGAGGGGCAGATACGCAGTATTTT,CASSGGADTQYF
TRBV27,many,-,TRBJ2-7,TGTGCCAGCAGTTTATATTCTGGCGGCAGCTCCTACGAGCAGTACTTC,CASSLYSGGSSYEQYF
TRBV19,many,-,TRBJ1-1,TGTGCCAGTAGTATTGGGCAAAACACTGAAGCTTTCTTT,CASSIGQNTEAFF
TRBV11-2,many,TRBD1,TRBJ1-2,TGTGCCAGCAGCTCAGACAGGGGGCCCCCTAACTATGGCTACACCTTC,CASSSDRGPPNYGYTF
TRBV18,many,TRBD1,TRBJ2-2,TGTGCCAGCTCACCGCCCGTTACACAGGGGGACACCGGGGAGCTGTTTTTT,CASSPPVTQGDTGELFF
TRBV30,many,TRBD1,TRBJ1-6,TGTGCCTGGAGTCCTCGGACAGGATCACCCCTCCACTTT,CAWSPRTGSPLHF
TRBV7-8,once,-,TRBJ2-7,TGTGCCAGCAGTCGAACGAAAGGTGGAGAGCAGTACTTC,CASSRTKGGEQYF
TRBV12-1,-,-,TRBJ2-1,TGTGCCAGCAGCGCCTCCGGGGGGACTAGCGGGAGGGCATCCTGCAATGAGCAGTTCTTC,CASSASGGTSGRASCNEQFF
TRBV9,many,-,TRBJ2-3,TGTGCCAGCTCCGGCGGGGGCACAGATACGCAGTATTTT,CASSGGGTDTQYF
TRBV9,-,-,TRBJ2-7,TGTGCCAGCAGAAACGGGACCCTGGACGAGCAGTACTTC,CASRNGTLDEQYF
TRBV3-1,many,TRBD1,TRBJ2-7,TGTGCCAGCAGCCAAGATGAGGGGACAGGATACTACGAGCAGTACTTC,CASSQDEGTGYYEQYF
TRBV7-8,many,-,TRBJ2-2,TGTGCCAGCAGGAAGACTCGGGAGAACACCGGGGAGCTGTTTTTT,CASRKTRENTGELFF
TRBV19,many,TRBD1,TRBJ1-2,TGTGCCAGTAGTCCGGGACAGGGGAACTATGGCTACACCTTC,CASSPGQGNYGYTF
TRBV2,-,TRBD1,TRBJ1-1,TGTGCCAGCAAACTCGATTACACAGGGGCGGAAGCTTTCTTT,CASKLDYTGAEAFF
TRBV9,many,-,TRBJ2-3,TGTGCCAGCAGCGTAGGGGCAGGGGCGACGTATAAGACGCAGTATTTT,CASSVGAGATYKTQYF